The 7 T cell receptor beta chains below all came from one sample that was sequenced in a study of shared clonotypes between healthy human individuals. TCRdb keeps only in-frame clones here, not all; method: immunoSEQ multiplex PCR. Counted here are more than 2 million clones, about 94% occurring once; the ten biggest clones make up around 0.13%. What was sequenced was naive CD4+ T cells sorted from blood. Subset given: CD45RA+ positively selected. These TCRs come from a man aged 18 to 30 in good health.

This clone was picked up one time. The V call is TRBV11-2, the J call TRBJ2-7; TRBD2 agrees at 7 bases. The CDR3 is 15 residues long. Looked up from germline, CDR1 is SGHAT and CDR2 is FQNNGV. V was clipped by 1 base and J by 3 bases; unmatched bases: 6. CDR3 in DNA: TGTGCCAGCAGCTTAGTTAGGGGAGGGAACTACGAGCAGTACTTC. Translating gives CASSLVRGGNYEQYF. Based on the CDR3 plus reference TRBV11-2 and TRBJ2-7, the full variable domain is EAGVAQSPRYKIIEKRQSVAFWCNPISGHATLYWYQQILGQGPKLLIQFQNNGVVDDSQLPKDRFSAERLKGVDSTLKIQPAKLEDSAVYLCASSLVRGGNYEQYFGPGTRLTVT.

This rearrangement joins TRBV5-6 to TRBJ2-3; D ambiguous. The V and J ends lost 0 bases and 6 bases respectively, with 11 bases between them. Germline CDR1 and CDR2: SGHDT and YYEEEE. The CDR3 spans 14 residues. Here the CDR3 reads CASSLASYGDTQYF. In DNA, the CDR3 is TGTGCCAGCAGCTTGGCCTCATACGGCGATACGCAGTATTTT.

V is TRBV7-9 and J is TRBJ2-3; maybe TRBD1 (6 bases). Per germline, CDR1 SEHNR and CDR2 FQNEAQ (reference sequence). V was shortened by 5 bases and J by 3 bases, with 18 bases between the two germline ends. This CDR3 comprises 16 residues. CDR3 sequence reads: CASSRNAGDGTDTQYF. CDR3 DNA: TGTGCCAGCAGCCGAAATGCAGGGGATGGGACAGATACGCAGTATTTT.

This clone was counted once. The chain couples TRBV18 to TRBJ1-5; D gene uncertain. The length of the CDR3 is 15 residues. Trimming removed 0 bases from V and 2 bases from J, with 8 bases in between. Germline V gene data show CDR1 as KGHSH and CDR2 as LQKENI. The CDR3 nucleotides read TGTGCCAGCTCACCACCGTTCAGCGGCAATCAGCCCCAGCATTTT. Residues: CASSPPFSGNQPQHF.

The CDR3 region has the DNA TGTGCCAGCAGCTTCCCATTAGCGGGAGTTGATGAGCAGTTCTTC. This translates into CASSFPLAGVDEQFF. This chain links TRBV5-4 with TRBJ2-1; TRBD2 agrees at 9 bases. CDR3 length: 15 residues. Trimming removed 2 bases from V and 8 bases from J; junction bases left unmatched: 8. Germline V gene data show CDR1 as SGHNT and CDR2 as YYREEE (reference sequence).

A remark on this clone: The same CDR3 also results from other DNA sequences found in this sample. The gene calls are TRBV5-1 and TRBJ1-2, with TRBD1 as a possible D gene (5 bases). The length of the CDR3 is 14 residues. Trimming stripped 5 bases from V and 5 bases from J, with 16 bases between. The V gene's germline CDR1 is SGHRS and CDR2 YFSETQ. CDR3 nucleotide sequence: TGCGCCAGCAGTTCGGGCGGGACGGCATATGGCTACACCTTC. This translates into CASSSGGTAYGYTF.

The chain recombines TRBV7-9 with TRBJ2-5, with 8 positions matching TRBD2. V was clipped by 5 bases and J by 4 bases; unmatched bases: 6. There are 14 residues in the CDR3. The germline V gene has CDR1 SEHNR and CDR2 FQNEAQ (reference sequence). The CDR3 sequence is CASSRTSLGETQYF. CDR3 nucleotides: TGTGCCAGCAGCAGGACTAGCCTTGGAGAGACCCAGTACTTC.